This TCR beta chain was captured by sequencing in a study of blood T cells in healthy people across ages. Study at large: Through template switching, about one barcoded beta molecule was captured per two T cells, as measured in model experiments.

Primers used in a second PCR of about 7 to 12 cycles were a sample-barcoded 5' primer and a J-beta primer mix. Every single cDNA molecule received a tag from a template-switch adaptor with 12 random nucleotides. Each sample provided no less than 2.5 million CDR3-containing paired-end reads. TCRdb itself ran the 5' RACE reads through MiXCR, one entry per CDR3 protein. This table holds 910,000 or so distinct CDR3 sequences, approximately 50% found once. Isolating PBMCs gave at least 7 million of these cells per sample. The germline CDR1 and CDR2 sequences are DFQATT and SNEGSKA (reference sequence). Trimming took off 1 base at V and 7 bases at J, with 14 bases between the two ends. This CDR3 comprises 14 residues.

This receptor was obtained from a woman aged 55-69 years in good health. What was sequenced was blood. This chain uses TRBV20-1 with TRBJ2-1, with a tentative D call TRBD1 (6 bases). The CDR3 nucleotides read TGCAGTGCTAGAGTCCCCTTCAGGGGAAATGAGCAGTTCTTC. This encodes CSARVPFRGNEQFF.